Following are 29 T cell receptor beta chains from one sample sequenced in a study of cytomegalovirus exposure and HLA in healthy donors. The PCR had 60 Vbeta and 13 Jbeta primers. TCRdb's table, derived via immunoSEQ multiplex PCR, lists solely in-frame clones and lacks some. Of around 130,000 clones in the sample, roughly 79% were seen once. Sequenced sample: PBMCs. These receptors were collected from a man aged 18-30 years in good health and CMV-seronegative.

The CDR3 DNA sequence: TGTGCCAGTAGCAGGAACACTGAAGCTTTCTTT. Protein sequence: CASSRNTEAFF. The chain combines TRBV19 with TRBJ1-1; no firm D call. Trimming cost V 6 bases and J 1 base, with 3 bases left between them. CDR1 LNHDA and CDR2 SQIVND come from the germline V gene (reference sequence). This CDR3 is 11 amino acids long.

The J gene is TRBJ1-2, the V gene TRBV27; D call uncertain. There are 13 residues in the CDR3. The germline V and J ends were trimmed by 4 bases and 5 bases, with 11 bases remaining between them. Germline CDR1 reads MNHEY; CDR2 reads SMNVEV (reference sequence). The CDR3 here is CASSSTPLYGYTF. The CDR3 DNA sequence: TGTGCCAGCAGTTCCACTCCGCTATATGGCTACACCTTC.

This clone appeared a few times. As DNA, the CDR3 is TGTGCCAGCAGTGAATTCGGAGGACAGGGGCGGGATACGCAGTATTTT. Protein: CASSEFGGQGRDTQYF. The J gene is TRBJ2-3, the V gene TRBV25-1; TRBD1 aligns across 9 bases. The CDR3 covers 16 residues. In germline, CDR1 is MGHDK, CDR2 SYGVNS. With 1 base clipped from V and 6 bases from J, the junction kept 8 bases outside the gene matches.

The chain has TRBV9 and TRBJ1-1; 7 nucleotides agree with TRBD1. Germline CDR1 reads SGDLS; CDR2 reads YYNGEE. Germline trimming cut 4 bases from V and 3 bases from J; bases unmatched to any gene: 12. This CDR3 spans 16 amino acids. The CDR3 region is CASSPGQGGADTEAFF. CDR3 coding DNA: TGTGCCAGCAGCCCGGGCCAAGGGGGCGCGGACACTGAAGCTTTCTTT.

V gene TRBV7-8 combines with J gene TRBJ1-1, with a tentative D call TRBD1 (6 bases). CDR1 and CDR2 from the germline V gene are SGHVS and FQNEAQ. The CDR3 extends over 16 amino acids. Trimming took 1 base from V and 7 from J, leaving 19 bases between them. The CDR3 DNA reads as TGTGCCAGCAGCTTAGTCATCGGGCCTCTCAGGGGTGAAGCTTTCTTT. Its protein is CASSLVIGPLRGEAFF.

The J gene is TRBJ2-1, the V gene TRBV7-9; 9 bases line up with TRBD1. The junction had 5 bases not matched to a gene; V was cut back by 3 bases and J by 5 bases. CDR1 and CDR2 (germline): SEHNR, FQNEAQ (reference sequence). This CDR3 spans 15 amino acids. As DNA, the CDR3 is TGTGCCAGCAGCTTTGTGGGACAGGGCGACAATGAGCAGTTCTTC. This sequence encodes CASSFVGQGDNEQFF. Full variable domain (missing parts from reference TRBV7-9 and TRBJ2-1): DTGVSQNPRHKITKRGQNVTFRCDPISEHNRLYWYRQTLGQGPEFLTYFQNEAQLEKSRLLSDRFSAERPKGSFSTLEIQRTEQGDSAMYLCASSFVGQGDNEQFFGPGTRLTVL.

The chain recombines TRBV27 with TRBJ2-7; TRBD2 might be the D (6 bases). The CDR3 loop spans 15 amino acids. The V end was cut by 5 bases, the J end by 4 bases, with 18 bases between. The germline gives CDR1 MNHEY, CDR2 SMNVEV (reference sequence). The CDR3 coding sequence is TGTGCCAGCAGTCTCCTGGCGGGACCCGGTTACGAGCAGTACTTC. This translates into CASSLLAGPGYEQYF.

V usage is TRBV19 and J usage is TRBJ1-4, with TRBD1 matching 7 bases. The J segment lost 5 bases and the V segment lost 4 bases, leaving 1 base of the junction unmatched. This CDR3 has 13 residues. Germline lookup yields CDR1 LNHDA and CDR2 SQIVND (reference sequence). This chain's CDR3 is CASSRDRNEKLFF. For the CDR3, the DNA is TGTGCCAGTAGTAGGGACAGAAATGAAAAACTGTTTTTT.

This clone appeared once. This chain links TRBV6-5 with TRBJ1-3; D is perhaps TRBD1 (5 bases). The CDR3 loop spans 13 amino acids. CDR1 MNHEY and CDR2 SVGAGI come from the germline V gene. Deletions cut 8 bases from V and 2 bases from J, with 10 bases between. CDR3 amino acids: CASRTGAGNTIYF. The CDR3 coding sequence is TGTGCCAGCCGCACAGGAGCTGGAAACACCATATATTTT.

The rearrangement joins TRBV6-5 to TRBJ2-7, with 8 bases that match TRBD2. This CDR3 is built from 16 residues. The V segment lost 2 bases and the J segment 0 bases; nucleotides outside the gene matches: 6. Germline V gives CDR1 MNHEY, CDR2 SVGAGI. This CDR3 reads CASSYQTSGSSYEQYF. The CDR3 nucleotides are TGTGCCAGCAGTTACCAAACTAGCGGATCCTCCTACGAGCAGTACTTC.

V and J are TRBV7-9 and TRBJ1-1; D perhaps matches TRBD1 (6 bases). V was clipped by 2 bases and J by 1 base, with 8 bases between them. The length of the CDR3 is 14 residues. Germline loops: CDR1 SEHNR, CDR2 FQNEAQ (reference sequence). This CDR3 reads CASSLQGKNTEAFF. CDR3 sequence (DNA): TGTGCCAGCAGCTTACAGGGGAAGAACACTGAAGCTTTCTTT.

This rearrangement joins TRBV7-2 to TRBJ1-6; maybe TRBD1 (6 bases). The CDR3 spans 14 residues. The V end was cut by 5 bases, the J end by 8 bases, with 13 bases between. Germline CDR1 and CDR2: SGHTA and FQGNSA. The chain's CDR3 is CASSPRQEDSPLHF. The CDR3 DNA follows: TGTGCCAGCAGCCCTCGACAGGAGGATTCACCCCTCCACTTT.

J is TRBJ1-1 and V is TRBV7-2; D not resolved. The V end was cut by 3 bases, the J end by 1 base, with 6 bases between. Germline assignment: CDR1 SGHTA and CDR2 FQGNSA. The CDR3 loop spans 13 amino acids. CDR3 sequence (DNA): TGTGCCAGCAGCTTTGAGCCGAACACTGAAGCTTTCTTT. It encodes CASSFEPNTEAFF.

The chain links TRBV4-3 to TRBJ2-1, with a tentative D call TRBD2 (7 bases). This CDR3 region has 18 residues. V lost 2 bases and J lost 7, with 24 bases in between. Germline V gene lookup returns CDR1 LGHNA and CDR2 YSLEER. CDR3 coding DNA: TGCGCCAGCAGCCAACATGACTTGGGGGGGGCCACAGGGAATGAGCAGTTCTTC. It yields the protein CASSQHDLGGATGNEQFF.

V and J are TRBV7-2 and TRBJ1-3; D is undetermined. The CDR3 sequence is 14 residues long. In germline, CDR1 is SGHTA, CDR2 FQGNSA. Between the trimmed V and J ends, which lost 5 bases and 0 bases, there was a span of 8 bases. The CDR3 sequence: CASSPLSSGNTIYF. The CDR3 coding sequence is TGTGCCAGCAGCCCTTTATCCTCTGGAAACACCATATATTTT.

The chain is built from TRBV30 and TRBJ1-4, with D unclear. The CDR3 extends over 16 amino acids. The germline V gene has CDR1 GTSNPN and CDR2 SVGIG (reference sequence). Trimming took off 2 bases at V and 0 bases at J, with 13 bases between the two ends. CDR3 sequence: CAWSPRAPTTNEKLFF. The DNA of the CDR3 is TGTGCCTGGAGTCCCCGAGCTCCTACAACTAATGAAAAACTGTTTTTT. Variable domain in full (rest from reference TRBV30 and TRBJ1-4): SQTIHQWPATLVQPVGSPLSLECTVEGTSNPNLYWYRQAAGRGLQLLFYSVGIGQISSEVPQNLSASRPQDRQFILSSKKLLLSDSGFYLCAWSPRAPTTNEKLFFGSGTQLSVL.

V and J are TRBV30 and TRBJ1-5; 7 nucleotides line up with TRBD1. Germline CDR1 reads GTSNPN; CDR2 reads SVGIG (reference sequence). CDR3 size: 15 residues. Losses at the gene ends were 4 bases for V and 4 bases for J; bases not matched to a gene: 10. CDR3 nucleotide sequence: TGTGCCTGGACCGGTCACGGGACAGCTAATCAGCCCCAGCATTTT. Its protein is CAWTGHGTANQPQHF. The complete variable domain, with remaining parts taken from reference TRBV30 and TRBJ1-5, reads SQTIHQWPATLVQPVGSPLSLECTVEGTSNPNLYWYRQAAGRGLQLLFYSVGIGQISSEVPQNLSASRPQDRQFILSSKKLLLSDSGFYLCAWTGHGTANQPQHFGDGTRLSIL.

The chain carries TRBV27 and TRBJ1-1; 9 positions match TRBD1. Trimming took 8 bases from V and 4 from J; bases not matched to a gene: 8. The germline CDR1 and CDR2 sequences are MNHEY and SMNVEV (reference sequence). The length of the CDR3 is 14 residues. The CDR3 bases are TGTGCCAGCTCGGGACAGGGCTTGTCCACTGAAGCTTTCTTT. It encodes CASSGQGLSTEAFF.

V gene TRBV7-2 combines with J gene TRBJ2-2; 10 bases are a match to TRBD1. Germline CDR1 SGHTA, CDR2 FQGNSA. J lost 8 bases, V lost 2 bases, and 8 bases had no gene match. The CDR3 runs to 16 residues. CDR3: CASSLNGRQGAGELFF. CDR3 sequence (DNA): TGTGCCAGCAGCTTAAATGGTCGACAGGGGGCTGGGGAGCTGTTTTTT. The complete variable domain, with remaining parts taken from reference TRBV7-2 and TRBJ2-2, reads GAGVSQSPSNKVTEKGKDVELRCDPISGHTALYWYRQSLGQGLEFLIYFQGNSAPDKSGLPSDRFSAERTGGSVSTLTIQRTQQEDSAVYLCASSLNGRQGAGELFFGEGSRLTVL.

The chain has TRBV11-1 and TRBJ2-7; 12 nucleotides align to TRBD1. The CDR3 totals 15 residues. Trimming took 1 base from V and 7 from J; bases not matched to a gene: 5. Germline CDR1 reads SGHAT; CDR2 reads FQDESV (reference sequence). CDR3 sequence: CASSLVGQGAEEQYF. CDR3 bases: TGTGCCAGCAGCTTAGTGGGACAGGGGGCGGAAGAGCAGTACTTC.

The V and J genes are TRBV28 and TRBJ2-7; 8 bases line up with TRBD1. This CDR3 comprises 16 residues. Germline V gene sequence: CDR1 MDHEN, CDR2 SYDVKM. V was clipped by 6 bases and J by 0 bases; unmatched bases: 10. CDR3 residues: CASRPRTGFPSYEQYF. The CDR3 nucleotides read TGTGCCAGCAGACCGCGGACAGGGTTCCCCTCCTACGAGCAGTACTTC. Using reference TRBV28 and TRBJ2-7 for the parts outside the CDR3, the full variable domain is DVKVTQSSRYLVKRTGEKVFLECVQDMDHENMFWYRQDPGLGLRLIYFSYDVKMKEKGDIPEGYSVSREKKERFSLILESASTNQTSMYLCASRPRTGFPSYEQYFGPGTRLTVT.

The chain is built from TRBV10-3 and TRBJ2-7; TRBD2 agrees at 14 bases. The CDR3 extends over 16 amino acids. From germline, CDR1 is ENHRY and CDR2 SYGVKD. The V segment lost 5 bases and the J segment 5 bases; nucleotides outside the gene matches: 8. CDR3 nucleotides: TGTGCCATCAGTACCACGGGACTAGCGGGGGTCCACGAGCAGTACTTC. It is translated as CAISTTGLAGVHEQYF.

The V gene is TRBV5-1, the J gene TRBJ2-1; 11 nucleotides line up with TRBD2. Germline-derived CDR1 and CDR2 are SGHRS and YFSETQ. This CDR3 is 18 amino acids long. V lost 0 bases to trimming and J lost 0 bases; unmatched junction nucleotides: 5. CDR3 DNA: TGCGCCAGCAGCTTGGTTAGCGGGGGGGTTAGCTCCTACAATGAGCAGTTCTTC. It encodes CASSLVSGGVSSYNEQFF.

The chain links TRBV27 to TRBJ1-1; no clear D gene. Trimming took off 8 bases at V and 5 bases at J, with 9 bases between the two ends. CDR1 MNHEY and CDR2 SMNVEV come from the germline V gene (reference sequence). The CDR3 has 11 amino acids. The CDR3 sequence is CASLGRTEAFF. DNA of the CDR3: TGTGCCAGCCTGGGGAGGACTGAAGCTTTCTTT.

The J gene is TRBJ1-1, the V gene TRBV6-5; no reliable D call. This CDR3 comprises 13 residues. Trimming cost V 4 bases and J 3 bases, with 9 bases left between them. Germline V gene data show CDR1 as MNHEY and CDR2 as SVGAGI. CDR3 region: CASSFPGDTEAFF. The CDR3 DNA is TGTGCCAGCAGTTTTCCCGGGGACACTGAAGCTTTCTTT.

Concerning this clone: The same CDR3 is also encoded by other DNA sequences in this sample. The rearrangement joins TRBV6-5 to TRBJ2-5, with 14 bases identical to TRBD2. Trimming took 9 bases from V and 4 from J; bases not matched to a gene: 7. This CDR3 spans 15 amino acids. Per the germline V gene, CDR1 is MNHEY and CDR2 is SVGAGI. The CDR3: CASRRLAGGLETQYF. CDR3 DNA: TGTGCCAGTAGAAGACTAGCGGGGGGGCTAGAGACCCAGTACTTC.

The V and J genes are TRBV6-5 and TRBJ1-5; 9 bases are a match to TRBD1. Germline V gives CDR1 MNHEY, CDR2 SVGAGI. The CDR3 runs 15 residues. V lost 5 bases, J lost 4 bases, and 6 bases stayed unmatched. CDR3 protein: CASSTQGAPNQPQHF. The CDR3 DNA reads TGTGCCAGCAGTACACAGGGGGCTCCTAATCAGCCCCAGCATTTT.

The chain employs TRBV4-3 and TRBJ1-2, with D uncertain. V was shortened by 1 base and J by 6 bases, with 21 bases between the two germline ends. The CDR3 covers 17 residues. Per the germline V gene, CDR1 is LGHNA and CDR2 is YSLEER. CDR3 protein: CASSQAPGFAGSNGYTF. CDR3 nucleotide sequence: TGCGCCAGCAGCCAAGCCCCTGGTTTTGCAGGCTCGAATGGCTACACCTTC.

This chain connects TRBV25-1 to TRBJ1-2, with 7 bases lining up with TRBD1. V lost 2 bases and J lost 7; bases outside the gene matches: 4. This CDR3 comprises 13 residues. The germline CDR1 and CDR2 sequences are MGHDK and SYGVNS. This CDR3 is CASSERQGSGYTF. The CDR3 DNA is TGTGCCAGCAGTGAACGACAGGGTAGTGGCTACACCTTC.